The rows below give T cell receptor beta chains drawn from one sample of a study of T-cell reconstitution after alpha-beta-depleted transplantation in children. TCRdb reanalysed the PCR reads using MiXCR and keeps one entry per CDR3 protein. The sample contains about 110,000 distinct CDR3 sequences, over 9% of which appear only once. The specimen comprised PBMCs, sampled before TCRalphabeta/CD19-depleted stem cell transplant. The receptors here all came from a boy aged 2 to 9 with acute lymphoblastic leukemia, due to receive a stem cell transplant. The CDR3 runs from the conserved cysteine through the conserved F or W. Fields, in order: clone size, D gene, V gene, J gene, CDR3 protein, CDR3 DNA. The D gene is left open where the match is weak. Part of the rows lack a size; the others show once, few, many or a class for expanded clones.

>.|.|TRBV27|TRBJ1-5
CASSPYTNQPQHF
TGTGCCAGCAGTCCTTATACCAATCAGCCCCAGCATTTT
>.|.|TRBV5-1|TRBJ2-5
CASSLGAGETQYF
TGCGCCAGCAGCTTGGGGGCGGGAGAGACCCAGTACTTC
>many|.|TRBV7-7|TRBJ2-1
CASSLDRYNEQFF
TGTGCTAGCAGCTTAGACAGGTACAATGAGCAGTTCTTC
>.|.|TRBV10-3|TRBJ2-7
CAISESDGTERYEQYF
TGTGCCATCAGTGAGTCGGACGGAACCGAACGCTACGAGCAGTACTTC
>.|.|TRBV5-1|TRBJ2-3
CASSLEGYLGTDTQYF
TGCGCCAGCAGCTTGGAGGGCTACCTCGGGACGGATACGCAGTATTTT
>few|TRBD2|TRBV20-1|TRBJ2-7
CSARARTSGSYEQYF
TGCAGTGCTAGAGCCCGGACTAGCGGATCCTACGAGCAGTACTTC
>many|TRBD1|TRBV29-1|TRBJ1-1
CSVDLTGTANTEAFF
TGCAGCGTTGACTTAACCGGGACAGCGAACACTGAAGCTTTCTTT
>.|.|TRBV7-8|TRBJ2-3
CASSFSRKFTYTQYF
TGTGCCAGCAGCTTCTCCCGAAAATTCACATATACGCAGTATTTT
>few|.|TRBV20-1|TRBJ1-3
CSARQGSGNTIYF
TGCAGTGCTCGGCAGGGCTCTGGAAACACCATATATTTT
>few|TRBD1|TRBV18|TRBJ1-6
CASSPPSRSGGNSPLHF
TGTGCCAGCTCACCACCGAGTCGGTCAGGGGGGAATTCACCCCTCCACTTT
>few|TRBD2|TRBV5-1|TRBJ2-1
CASSRSGLGSGEQFF
TGCGCCAGCAGCCGCTCGGGACTAGGGAGTGGTGAGCAGTTCTTC
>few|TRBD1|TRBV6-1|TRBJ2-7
CASSFFGTELYEQYF
TGTGCCAGCAGCTTTTTTGGGACAGAACTTTACGAGCAGTACTTC
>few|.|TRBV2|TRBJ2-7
CASSSSYIYEQYF
TGTGCCAGCAGTTCCTCTTATATCTACGAGCAGTACTTC
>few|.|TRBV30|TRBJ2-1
CAWNALGRSYNEQFF
TGTGCCTGGAATGCCTTGGGCCGCTCCTACAATGAGCAGTTCTTC
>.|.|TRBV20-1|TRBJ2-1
CSAWRYNEQFF
TGCAGTGCCTGGAGATACAATGAGCAGTTCTTC
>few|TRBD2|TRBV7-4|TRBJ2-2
CASSPRLARVNTGELFF
TGTGCCAGCAGCCCGAGACTAGCCCGCGTGAACACCGGGGAGCTGTTTTTT
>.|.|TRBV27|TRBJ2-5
CASSPAGPRHYQETQYF
TGTGCCAGCAGCCCAGCAGGACCGAGACACTACCAAGAGACCCAGTACTTC
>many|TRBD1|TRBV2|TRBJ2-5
CASTTYLRTGGAVETQYF
TGTGCCAGCACCACCTACCTGAGGACAGGGGGCGCGGTGGAGACCCAGTACTTC
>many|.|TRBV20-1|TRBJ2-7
CSASGRLAEHEQYF
TGCAGTGCTAGCGGTAGGCTGGCGGAACACGAGCAGTACTTC
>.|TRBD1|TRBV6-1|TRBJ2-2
CASSADRGYTGELFF
TGTGCCAGCAGTGCGGACAGGGGGTACACCGGGGAGCTGTTTTTT
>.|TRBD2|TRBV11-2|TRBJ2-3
CASSMTSGRAFSTDTQYF
TGTGCCAGCAGCATGACTAGCGGGAGGGCCTTCAGCACAGATACGCAGTATTTT
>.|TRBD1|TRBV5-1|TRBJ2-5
CASSSGQGGTQYF
TGCGCCAGCAGCTCGGGACAGGGAGGGACCCAGTACTTC
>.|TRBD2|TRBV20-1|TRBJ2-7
CSPRGPGLAASYEQYF
TGCAGTCCGAGGGGGCCGGGACTAGCGGCCTCCTACGAGCAGTACTTC
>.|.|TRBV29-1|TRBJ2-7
CSVRLGGLEQYF
TGCAGCGTACGACTAGGGGGCCTCGAGCAGTACTTC
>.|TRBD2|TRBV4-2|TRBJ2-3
CAISPARSLADWLSDTQYF
TGTGCCATCAGCCCCGCTCGTTCGCTAGCGGATTGGTTATCAGATACGCAGTATTTT
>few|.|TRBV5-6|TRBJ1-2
CASSLQTGFFGYTF
TGTGCCAGCAGCTTACAGACGGGGTTTTTTGGCTACACCTTC
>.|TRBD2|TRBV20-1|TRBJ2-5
CSARQLAGGQETQYF
TGCAGTGCTAGACAACTAGCGGGCGGTCAAGAGACCCAGTACTTC
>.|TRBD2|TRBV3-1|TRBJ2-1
CASSQLRAGGPYNEQFF
TGTGCCAGCAGCCAGCTGCGAGCGGGAGGGCCCTACAATGAGCAGTTCTTC
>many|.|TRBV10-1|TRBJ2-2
CASRPLPRVVGGELFF
TGCGCCAGCAGACCCCTCCCAAGGGTCGTCGGCGGGGAGCTGTTTTTT
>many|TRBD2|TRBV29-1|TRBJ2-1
CSGTTSGRKYEQFF
TGCAGCGGGACGACTAGCGGGAGAAAATATGAGCAGTTCTTC
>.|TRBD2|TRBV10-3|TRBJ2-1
CAISGPPSGSHNEQFF
TGTGCCATCAGTGGACCCCCTAGCGGGAGCCACAATGAGCAGTTCTTC
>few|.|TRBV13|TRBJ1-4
CASSLRGGSEKLFF
TGTGCCAGCAGCTTAAGGGGCGGGAGTGAAAAACTGTTTTTT
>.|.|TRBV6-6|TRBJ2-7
CASSYALAHEQYF
TGTGCCAGCAGTTACGCATTGGCACACGAGCAGTACTTC
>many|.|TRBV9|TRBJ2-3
CASSQMTDTQYF
TGTGCCAGCAGCCAGATGACTGATACGCAGTATTTT
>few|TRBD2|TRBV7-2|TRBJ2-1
CASSFITSGSDNNEQFF
TGTGCCAGCAGCTTCATTACTAGCGGGAGTGACAACAATGAGCAGTTCTTC
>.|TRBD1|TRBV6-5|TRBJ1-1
CASSSRQGGLSAEAFF
TGTGCCAGCAGTTCCCGACAGGGGGGCCTCTCCGCTGAAGCTTTCTTT
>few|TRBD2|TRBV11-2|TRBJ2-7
CASSIAGGRFDEQYF
TGTGCCAGCAGTATAGCGGGGGGGAGATTTGACGAGCAGTACTTC
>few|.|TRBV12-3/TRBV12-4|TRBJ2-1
CASTGQGINNEQFF
TGTGCCAGCACGGGGCAGGGGATAAACAATGAGCAGTTCTTC
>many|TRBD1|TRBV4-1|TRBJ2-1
CASSYRDSYNEQFF
TGCGCCAGCAGCTACCGGGACAGCTACAATGAGCAGTTCTTC
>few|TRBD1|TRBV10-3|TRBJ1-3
CAISATGTGNTIYF
TGTGCCATCAGTGCGACAGGGACTGGAAACACCATATATTTT
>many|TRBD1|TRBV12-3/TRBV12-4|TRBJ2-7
CASSDRDRGQYEQYF
TGTGCCAGCAGCGACCGGGACAGGGGGCAGTACGAGCAGTACTTC
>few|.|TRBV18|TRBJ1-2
CASSTGKYGYTF
TGTGCCAGCTCGACCGGGAAATATGGCTACACCTTC
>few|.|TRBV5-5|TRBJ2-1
CASSLGPEDEQFF
TGTGCCAGCAGCTTGGGACCAGAGGATGAGCAGTTCTTC
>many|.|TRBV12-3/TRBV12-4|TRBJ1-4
CASTPEGLDEKLFF
TGTGCCAGCACCCCCGAGGGCCTAGACGAAAAACTGTTTTTT
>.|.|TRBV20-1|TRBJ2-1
CSARDFGAQNRQPDNEQFF
TGCAGTGCTAGAGATTTTGGAGCCCAAAACAGGCAGCCCGACAATGAGCAGTTCTTC
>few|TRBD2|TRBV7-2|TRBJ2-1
CASSLSGTSGTNEQFF
TGTGCCAGCAGCTTATCGGGGACTAGCGGGACCAATGAGCAGTTCTTC
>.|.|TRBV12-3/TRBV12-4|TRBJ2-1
CASSLRGKHNEQFF
TGTGCCAGCAGTCTCCGGGGGAAGCACAATGAGCAGTTCTTC
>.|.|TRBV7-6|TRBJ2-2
CASSFLDRAGELFF
TGTGCCAGCAGCTTCCTAGACCGAGCCGGGGAGCTGTTTTTT
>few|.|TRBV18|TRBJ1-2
CASSSTWITYGYTF
TGTGCCAGCTCATCGACATGGATTACTTATGGCTACACCTTC
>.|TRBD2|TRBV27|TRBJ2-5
CASSLRPGLAGPLGRETQYF
TGTGCCAGCAGTCTACGCCCCGGACTAGCGGGACCACTGGGTAGAGAGACCCAGTACTTC
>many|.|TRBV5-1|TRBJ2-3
CASSLDIFGITDTQYF
TGCGCCAGCAGCTTGGATATCTTTGGGATCACAGATACGCAGTATTTT
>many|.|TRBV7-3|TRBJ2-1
CASSSLTHSYNEQFF
TGTGCCAGCAGCTCCCTGACACACTCCTACAATGAGCAGTTCTTC
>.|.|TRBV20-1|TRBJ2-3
CSARSAGEADTQYF
TGCAGTGCTAGGTCAGCGGGTGAAGCAGATACGCAGTATTTT
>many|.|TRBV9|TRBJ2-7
CASSVGAGNRNEQYF
TGTGCCAGCAGCGTAGGTGCAGGGAATCGAAACGAGCAGTACTTC